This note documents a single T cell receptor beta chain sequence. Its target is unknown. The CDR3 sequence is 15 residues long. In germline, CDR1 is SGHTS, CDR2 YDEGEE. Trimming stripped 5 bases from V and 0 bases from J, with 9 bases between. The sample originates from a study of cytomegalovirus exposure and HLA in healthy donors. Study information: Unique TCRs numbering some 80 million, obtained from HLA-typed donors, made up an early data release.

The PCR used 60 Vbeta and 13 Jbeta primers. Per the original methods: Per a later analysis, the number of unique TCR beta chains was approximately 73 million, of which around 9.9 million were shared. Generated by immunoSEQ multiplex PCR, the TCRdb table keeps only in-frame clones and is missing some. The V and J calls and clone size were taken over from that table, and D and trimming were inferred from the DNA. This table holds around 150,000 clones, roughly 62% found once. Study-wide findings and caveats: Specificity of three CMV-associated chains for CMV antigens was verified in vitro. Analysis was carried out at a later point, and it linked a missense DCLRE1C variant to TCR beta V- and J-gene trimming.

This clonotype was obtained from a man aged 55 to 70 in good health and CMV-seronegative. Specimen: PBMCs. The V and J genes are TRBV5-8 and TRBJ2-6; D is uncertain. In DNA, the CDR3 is TGTGCCAGCAGTTTATTCAGCTCTGGGGCCAACGTCCTGACTTTC. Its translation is CASSLFSSGANVLTF. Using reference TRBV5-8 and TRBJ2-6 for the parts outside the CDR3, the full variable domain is EAGVTQSPTHLIKTRGQQATLRCSPISGHTSVYWYQQALGLGLQFLLWYDEGEERNRGNFPPRFSGRQFPNYSSELNVNALELEDSALYLCASSLFSSGANVLTFGAGSRLTVL.